The present entry profiles one T cell receptor beta chain with its context. These data come from a study of blood T cell repertoires in COVID-19. Study-wide context: There were acute and convalescent COVID-19 samples, and they came from the United States, Italy and Spain. Sources were T cells, B-cell-depleted T cells, or PBMCs; the material itself was cDNA or gDNA.

Germline V lookup: CDR1 SGHRS, CDR2 YFSETQ. This CDR3 has 17 residues. J gave up 1 base and V 4 bases, and 12 bases lay outside the gene matches. As handled by the study authors: Amplification from reference gene primers served as the basis for estimated nucleated cell counts. Some clones are missing from TCRdb's copy, which holds only in-frame ones; the method was immunoSEQ multiplex PCR. V and J calls and clone size are copied from that table; D and trimming were computed from the DNA. This sample yields approximately 32,000 clones, of which about nine tenths are seen a single time; approximately 3.7% belongs to the top ten.

This TCR was recovered from a man in his fifties or sixties with acute or convalescent COVID-19. The chain is built from TRBV5-1 and TRBJ2-7; 9 nucleotides align to TRBD1. Source material: peripheral blood. CDR3 DNA: TGCGCCAGCAGCCCTAAACCCGCGGACAGGGGATCCTACGAGCAGTACTTC. The encoded protein is CASSPKPADRGSYEQYF.